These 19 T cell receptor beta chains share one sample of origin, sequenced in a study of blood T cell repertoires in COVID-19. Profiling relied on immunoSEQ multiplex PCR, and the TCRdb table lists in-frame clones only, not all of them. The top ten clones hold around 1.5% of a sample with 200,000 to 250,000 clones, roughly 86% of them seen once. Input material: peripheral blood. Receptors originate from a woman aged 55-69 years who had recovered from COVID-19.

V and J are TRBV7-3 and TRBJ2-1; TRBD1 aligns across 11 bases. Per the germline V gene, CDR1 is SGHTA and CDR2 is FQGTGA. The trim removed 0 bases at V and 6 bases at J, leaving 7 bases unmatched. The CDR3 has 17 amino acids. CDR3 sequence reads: CASSLTSGQGASNEQFF. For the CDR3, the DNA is TGTGCCAGCAGCTTAACGAGTGGACAGGGGGCCTCCAATGAGCAGTTCTTC.

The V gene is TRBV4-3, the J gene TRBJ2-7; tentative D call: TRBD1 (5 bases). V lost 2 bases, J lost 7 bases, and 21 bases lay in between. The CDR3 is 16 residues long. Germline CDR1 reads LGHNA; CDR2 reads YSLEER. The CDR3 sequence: CASSQRFRVVSREQYF. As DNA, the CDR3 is TGCGCCAGCAGCCAAAGATTCAGGGTAGTCTCAAGGGAGCAGTACTTC.

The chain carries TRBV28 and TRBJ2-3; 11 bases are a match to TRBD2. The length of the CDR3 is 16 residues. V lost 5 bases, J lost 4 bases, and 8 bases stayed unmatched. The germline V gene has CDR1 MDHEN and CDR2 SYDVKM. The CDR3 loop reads CASSPATSGASDTQYF. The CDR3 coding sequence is TGTGCCAGCAGTCCCGCGACTAGCGGGGCCTCAGATACGCAGTATTTT.

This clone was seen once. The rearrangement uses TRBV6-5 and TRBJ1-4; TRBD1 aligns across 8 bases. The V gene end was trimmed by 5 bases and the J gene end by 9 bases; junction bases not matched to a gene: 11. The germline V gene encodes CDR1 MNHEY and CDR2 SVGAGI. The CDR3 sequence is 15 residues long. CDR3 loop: CASSLTGAMVQKLFF. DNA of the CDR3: TGTGCCAGCAGTCTGACAGGGGCCATGGTTCAAAAACTGTTTTTT.

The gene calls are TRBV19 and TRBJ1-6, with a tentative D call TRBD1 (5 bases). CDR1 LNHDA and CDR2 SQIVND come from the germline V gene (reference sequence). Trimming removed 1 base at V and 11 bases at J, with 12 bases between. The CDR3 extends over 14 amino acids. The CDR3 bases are TGTGCCAGTAGTATAGTTTCCGTGGGGCCACCCCTCCACTTT. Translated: CASSIVSVGPPLHF.

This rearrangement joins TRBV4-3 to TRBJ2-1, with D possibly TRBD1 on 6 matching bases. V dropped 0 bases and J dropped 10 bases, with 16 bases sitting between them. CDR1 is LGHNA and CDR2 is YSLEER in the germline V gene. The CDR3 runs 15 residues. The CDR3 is CASSQDSRGNLEQFF. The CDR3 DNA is TGCGCCAGCAGCCAAGATTCTAGGGGGAACTTGGAGCAGTTCTTC.

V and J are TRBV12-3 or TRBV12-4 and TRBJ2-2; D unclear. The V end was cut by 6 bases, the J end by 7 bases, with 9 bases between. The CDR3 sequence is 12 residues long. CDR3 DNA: TGTGCCAGCAGCCGACACGGCGGGGAGCTGTTTTTT. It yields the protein CASSRHGGELFF.

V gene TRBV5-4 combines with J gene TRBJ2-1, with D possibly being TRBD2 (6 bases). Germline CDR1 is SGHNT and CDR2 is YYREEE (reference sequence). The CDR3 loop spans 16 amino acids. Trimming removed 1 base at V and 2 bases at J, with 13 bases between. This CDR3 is CASSLFGEDTYNEQFF. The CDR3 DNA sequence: TGTGCCAGCAGCTTGTTCGGGGAGGACACCTACAATGAGCAGTTCTTC.

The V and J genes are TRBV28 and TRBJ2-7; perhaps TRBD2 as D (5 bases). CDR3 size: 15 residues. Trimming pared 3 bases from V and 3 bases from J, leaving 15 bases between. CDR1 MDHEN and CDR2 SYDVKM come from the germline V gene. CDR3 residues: CASSFLDGDLYEQYF. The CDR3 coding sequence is TGTGCCAGCAGTTTCTTGGACGGGGATCTCTACGAGCAGTACTTC.

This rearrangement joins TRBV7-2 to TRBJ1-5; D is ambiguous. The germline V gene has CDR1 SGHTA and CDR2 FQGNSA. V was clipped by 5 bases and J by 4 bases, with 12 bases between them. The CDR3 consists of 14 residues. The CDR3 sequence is CASSTQSGNQPQHF. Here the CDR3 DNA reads TGTGCCAGCAGCACACAAAGCGGGAATCAGCCCCAGCATTTT.

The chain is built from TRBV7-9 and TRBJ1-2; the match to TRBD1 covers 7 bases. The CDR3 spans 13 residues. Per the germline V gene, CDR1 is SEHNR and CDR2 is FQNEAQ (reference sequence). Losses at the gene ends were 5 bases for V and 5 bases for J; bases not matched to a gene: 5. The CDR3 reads CASSLDRAYGYTF. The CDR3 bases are TGTGCCAGCAGCCTCGACAGGGCTTATGGCTACACCTTC.

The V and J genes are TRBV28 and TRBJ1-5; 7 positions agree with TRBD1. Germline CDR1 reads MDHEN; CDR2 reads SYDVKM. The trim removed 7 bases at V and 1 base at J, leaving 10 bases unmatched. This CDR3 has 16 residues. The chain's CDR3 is CASTKTGVESNQPQHF. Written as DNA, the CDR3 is TGTGCCAGCACCAAAACAGGGGTCGAAAGCAATCAGCCCCAGCATTTT.

CDR3 sequence reads: CASSVTGKGNPHNNSPLHF. As DNA, the CDR3 is TGTGCCAGCAGTGTAACAGGGAAGGGAAATCCCCACAATAATTCACCCCTCCACTTT. The rearrangement links TRBV6-1 to TRBJ1-6, with D tentatively TRBD1 (6 bases). V lost 4 bases to trimming and J lost 5 bases, with 24 bases between them. This CDR3 contains 19 residues. The germline V gene has CDR1 MNHNS and CDR2 SASEGT.

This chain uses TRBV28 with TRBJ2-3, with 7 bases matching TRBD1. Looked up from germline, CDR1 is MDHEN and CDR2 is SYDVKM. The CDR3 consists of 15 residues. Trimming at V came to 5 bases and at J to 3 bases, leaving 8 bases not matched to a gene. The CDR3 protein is CASSLPTTGTDTQYF. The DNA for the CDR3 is TGTGCCAGCAGTCTACCCACGACAGGGACAGATACGCAGTATTTT.

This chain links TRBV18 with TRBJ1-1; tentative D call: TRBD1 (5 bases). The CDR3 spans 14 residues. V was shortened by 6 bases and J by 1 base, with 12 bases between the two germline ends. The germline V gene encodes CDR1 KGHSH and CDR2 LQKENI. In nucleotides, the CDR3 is TGTGCCAGCTCTCTCGGGGGGGGGAACACTGAAGCTTTCTTT. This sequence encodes CASSLGGGNTEAFF. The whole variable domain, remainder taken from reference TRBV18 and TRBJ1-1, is NAGVMQNPRHLVRRRGQEARLRCSPMKGHSHVYWYRQLPEEGLKFMVYLQKENIIDESGMPKERFSAEFPKEGPSILRIQQVVRGDSAAYFCASSLGGGNTEAFFGQGTRLTVV.

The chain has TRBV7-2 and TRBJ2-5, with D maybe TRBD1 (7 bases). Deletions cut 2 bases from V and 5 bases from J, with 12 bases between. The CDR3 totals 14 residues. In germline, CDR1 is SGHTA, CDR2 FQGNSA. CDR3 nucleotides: TGTGCCAGCAGCTTACAACAGGGGAGGGAGACCCAGTACTTC. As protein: CASSLQQGRETQYF. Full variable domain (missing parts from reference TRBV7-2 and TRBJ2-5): GAGVSQSPSNKVTEKGKDVELRCDPISGHTALYWYRQSLGQGLEFLIYFQGNSAPDKSGLPSDRFSAERTGGSVSTLTIQRTQQEDSAVYLCASSLQQGRETQYFGPGTRLLVL.

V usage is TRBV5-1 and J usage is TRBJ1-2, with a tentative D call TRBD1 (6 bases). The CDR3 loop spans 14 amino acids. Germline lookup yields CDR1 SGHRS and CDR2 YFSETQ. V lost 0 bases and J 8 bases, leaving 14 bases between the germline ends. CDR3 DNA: TGCGCCAGCAGCTTGGGGGACACTAATGGGGGCTACACCTTC. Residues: CASSLGDTNGGYTF.

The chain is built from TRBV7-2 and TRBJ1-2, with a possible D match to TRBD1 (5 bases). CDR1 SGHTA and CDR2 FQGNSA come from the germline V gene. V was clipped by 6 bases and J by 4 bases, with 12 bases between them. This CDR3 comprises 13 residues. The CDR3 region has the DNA TGTGCCAGCAGTACCTCACAGGTCTATGGCTACACCTTC. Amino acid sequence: CASSTSQVYGYTF.

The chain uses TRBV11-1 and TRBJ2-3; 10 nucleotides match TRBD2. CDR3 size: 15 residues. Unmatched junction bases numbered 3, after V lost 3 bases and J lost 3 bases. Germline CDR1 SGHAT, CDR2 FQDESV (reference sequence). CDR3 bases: TGTGCCAGCAGCTTCCGGACTAGCGGAACAGATACGCAGTATTTT. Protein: CASSFRTSGTDTQYF.